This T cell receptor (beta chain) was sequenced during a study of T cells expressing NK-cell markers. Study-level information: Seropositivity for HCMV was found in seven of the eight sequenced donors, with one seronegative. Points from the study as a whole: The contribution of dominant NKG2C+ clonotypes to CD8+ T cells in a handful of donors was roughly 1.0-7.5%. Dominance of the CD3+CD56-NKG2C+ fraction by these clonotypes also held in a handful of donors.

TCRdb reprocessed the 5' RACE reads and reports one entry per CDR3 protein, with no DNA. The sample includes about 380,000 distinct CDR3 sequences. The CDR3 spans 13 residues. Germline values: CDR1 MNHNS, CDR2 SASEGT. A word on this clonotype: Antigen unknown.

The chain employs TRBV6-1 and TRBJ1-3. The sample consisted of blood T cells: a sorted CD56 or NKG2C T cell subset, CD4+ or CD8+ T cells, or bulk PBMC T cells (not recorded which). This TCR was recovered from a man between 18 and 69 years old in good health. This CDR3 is CASSGQTGNTIYF.